The rows below give T cell receptor beta chains drawn from one sample of a study of shared clonotypes between healthy human individuals. Generated by immunoSEQ multiplex PCR, the TCRdb table keeps only in-frame clones and is missing some. The sample has 600,000 to 700,000 clones, more than 70% seen once. The sample was memory CD4+ T cells sorted from blood. The source of these receptors is a woman aged 25-40 years in good health. Both conserved end residues are part of each CDR3. A D gene is named only where the DNA matches it firmly. The size entry is marked missing in some rows and otherwise reads once, few, many or a size class.

clone size,J gene,V gene,D gene,CDR3 DNA,CDR3 protein
few,TRBJ2-7,TRBV10-3,TRBD1,TGTGCCATCAAGGGTGAGGGGGCGGACGAGCAGTACTTC,CAIKGEGADEQYF
once,TRBJ2-7,TRBV29-1,TRBD1,TGCAGCGCAAGGGACAGAATAAACTCCTACGAGCAGTACTTC,CSARDRINSYEQYF
many,TRBJ1-3,TRBV6-5,NA,TGTGCCAGCAGTGGCCTTGGTATCGACACCATATATTTT,CASSGLGIDTIYF
NA,TRBJ1-5,TRBV10-3,NA,TGTGCCATCAGTGAGTCGACGACAGACAATAGCAATCAGCCCCAGCATTTT,CAISESTTDNSNQPQHF
NA,TRBJ2-5,TRBV11-2,NA,TGTGCCAGCAGCTCCTCCCCGAGTGGAGGGGAGACCCAGTACTTC,CASSSSPSGGETQYF
NA,TRBJ2-5,TRBV5-4,NA,TGTGCCAGCAGCTTGGGTAGCGGACCTCCGGAGACCCAGTACTTC,CASSLGSGPPETQYF
NA,TRBJ2-7,TRBV5-1,TRBD2,TGCGCCAGCAGCTTGACGGCTAGCGGGAGTGACGAGCAGTACTTC,CASSLTASGSDEQYF
NA,TRBJ1-1,TRBV28,NA,TGTGCCAGCCTCAGGGAAGGAACTGAAGCTTTCTTT,CASLREGTEAFF
NA,TRBJ2-1,TRBV7-9,NA,TGTGCCAGCAGTTCCCCTAGAGGGTCCTACAATGAGCAGTTCTTC,CASSSPRGSYNEQFF
NA,TRBJ2-4,TRBV5-1,TRBD2,TGCGCCAGCAGCCCACTAGCGGGAGTTCGGAACATTCAGTACTTC,CASSPLAGVRNIQYF
few,TRBJ2-7,TRBV6-5,NA,TGTGCCAGCGCCTTACGGGGGCCATCCTACGAGCAGTACTTC,CASALRGPSYEQYF
few,TRBJ2-1,TRBV29-1,NA,TGCAGCGTTGATGGGATAGCCAACAATGAGCAGTTCTTC,CSVDGIANNEQFF
NA,TRBJ2-1,TRBV2,NA,TGTGCCAGCAGGCTCGGACAATACAATGAGCAGTTCTTC,CASRLGQYNEQFF
many,TRBJ2-5,TRBV5-1,TRBD1,TGCGCCAGCAGCTTGGCCCCAGGGGGCCAAGAGACCCAGTACTTC,CASSLAPGGQETQYF
NA,TRBJ2-1,TRBV23-1,NA,TGCGCCAGCAGTCACCCACAGGGACCTCTTGAGCAGTTCTTC,CASSHPQGPLEQFF
NA,TRBJ2-7,TRBV4-1,NA,TGCGCCAGCAGCAACGACAGGCAGAGCTCCTACGAGCAGTACTTC,CASSNDRQSSYEQYF
NA,TRBJ1-1,TRBV28,NA,TGTGCCAGCAGTGCCCCCAACAGACCGAACACTGAAGCTTTCTTT,CASSAPNRPNTEAFF
NA,TRBJ1-1,TRBV5-6,NA,TGTGCCAGCAGCCGGCAAGCTGAAGCTTTCTTT,CASSRQAEAFF
NA,TRBJ2-6,TRBV19,TRBD2,TGTGCCAGTAGTATCTCCCCGCCGGCTAGCGGGAGTGGTTGGGGGGCCAACGTCCTGACTTTC,CASSISPPASGSGWGANVLTF
NA,TRBJ2-3,TRBV18,NA,TGTGCCAGCTCACCACCCGAGGAAGATACGCAGTATTTT,CASSPPEEDTQYF
NA,TRBJ1-3,TRBV27,NA,TGTGCCAGCAGTTTGGGATCCATTGACAGCTCTGGAAACACCATATATTTT,CASSLGSIDSSGNTIYF
NA,TRBJ2-1,TRBV25-1,TRBD2,TGTGCCAGCAGTCCCACTAGCGCCCTCGGGGAGCAGTTCTTC,CASSPTSALGEQFF
NA,TRBJ1-1,TRBV28,NA,TGTGCCAGCAGCCGACAGATTGAAGCTTTCTTT,CASSRQIEAFF
NA,TRBJ2-1,TRBV7-9,TRBD2,TGTGCCAGCAGCCCCCCTCTCCGGGAGGGCCCCTACAATGAGCAGTTCTTC,CASSPPLREGPYNEQFF
NA,TRBJ2-7,TRBV30,NA,TGTGCCGGGTGGGACATGTCCTACGAGCAGTACTTC,CAGWDMSYEQYF
NA,TRBJ2-7,TRBV7-9,TRBD2,TGTGCCAGCAGCTTAGGGGAGGGCACCGAGCAGTACTTC,CASSLGEGTEQYF
NA,TRBJ1-5,TRBV28,NA,TGTGCCAGCAGCCACGGGGGCCAGGCCAATCAGCCCCAGCATTTT,CASSHGGQANQPQHF
NA,TRBJ2-5,TRBV7-8,NA,TGTGCCAGCAGCTTACTACCGGGAGAGGAGACCCAGTACTTC,CASSLLPGEETQYF
NA,TRBJ2-7,TRBV7-2,NA,TGTGCCAGCAGCTTAGACAACTACGAGCAGTACTTC,CASSLDNYEQYF
NA,TRBJ1-6,TRBV27,TRBD1,TGTGCCAGCAGTTTCCAGCAGTTTATCGGGTACAGGGGAGGTAATTCACCCCTCCACTTT,CASSFQQFIGYRGGNSPLHF
NA,TRBJ1-2,TRBV10-3,TRBD1,TGTGCCATCTATACGACAGGGAATAATGGCTACACCTTC,CAIYTTGNNGYTF
NA,TRBJ1-5,TRBV11-2,NA,TGTGCCAGCAGCTACCGGCCCCCCACAGACCCCACGCATCAGCCCCAGCATTTT,CASSYRPPTDPTHQPQHF
NA,TRBJ2-1,TRBV7-9,TRBD2,TGTGCCAGCAGCTCTACTAGCGGGGAACACAATGAGCAGTTCTTC,CASSSTSGEHNEQFF
many,TRBJ1-3,TRBV28,NA,TGTGCCAGCAGTCGCCAAGGACACTCGACTGGAAACACCATATATTTT,CASSRQGHSTGNTIYF
NA,TRBJ1-1,TRBV28,NA,TGTGCCACCCTTCGCATAGACGCTTCTGAAGCTTTCTTT,CATLRIDASEAFF
many,TRBJ1-2,TRBV6-5,TRBD1,TGTGCCAGCAGTTATCTGACAGGGAGGCCCTATGGCTACACCTTC,CASSYLTGRPYGYTF
NA,TRBJ2-2,TRBV19,NA,TGTGCCACCAGAGGAGGGAACACCGGGGAGCTGTTTTTT,CATRGGNTGELFF
NA,TRBJ2-7,TRBV4-1,NA,TGCGCCAGCAAGGGGCAGGGACTTTACGAGCAGTACTTC,CASKGQGLYEQYF
NA,TRBJ2-7,TRBV5-5,NA,TGTGCCAGCAGCTTGGCTAGAGGTTACGAGCAGTACTTC,CASSLARGYEQYF
NA,TRBJ1-1,TRBV5-6,NA,TGTGCCAGCAGTATACAGTCGAACACTGAAGCTTTCTTT,CASSIQSNTEAFF
few,TRBJ2-5,TRBV28,TRBD1,TGTGCCAGCAGCCGGGACAGGAAAGAGACCCAGTACTTC,CASSRDRKETQYF
NA,TRBJ1-2,TRBV10-3,NA,TGTGCCATCAGTACCCTAGATCGGGGGACCTATGGCTACACCTTC,CAISTLDRGTYGYTF
NA,TRBJ2-2,TRBV19,TRBD2,TGTGCCAGTAGTATCCCGAGAGGCCGCGGGAGGTCCGGGGAGCTGTTTTTT,CASSIPRGRGRSGELFF
NA,TRBJ1-4,TRBV9,NA,TGTGCCAGCAGCGTAGTGCCGGGGGCGCGAGAAAAACTGTTTTTT,CASSVVPGAREKLFF
NA,TRBJ2-2,TRBV4-1,TRBD2,TGCGCCAGCAGCCCTTCCTTAGCGGGAGATTTGCACACCGGGGAGCTGTTTTTT,CASSPSLAGDLHTGELFF
NA,TRBJ2-2,TRBV23-1,TRBD2,TGCGCCAGCAGTCAATCGGGAGGTAGCGGGGAAACACCGAACACCGGGGAGCTGTTTTTT,CASSQSGGSGETPNTGELFF
NA,TRBJ2-7,TRBV19,NA,TGTGCCAGTAGTATGAGGGGCCACGAGCAGTACTTC,CASSMRGHEQYF